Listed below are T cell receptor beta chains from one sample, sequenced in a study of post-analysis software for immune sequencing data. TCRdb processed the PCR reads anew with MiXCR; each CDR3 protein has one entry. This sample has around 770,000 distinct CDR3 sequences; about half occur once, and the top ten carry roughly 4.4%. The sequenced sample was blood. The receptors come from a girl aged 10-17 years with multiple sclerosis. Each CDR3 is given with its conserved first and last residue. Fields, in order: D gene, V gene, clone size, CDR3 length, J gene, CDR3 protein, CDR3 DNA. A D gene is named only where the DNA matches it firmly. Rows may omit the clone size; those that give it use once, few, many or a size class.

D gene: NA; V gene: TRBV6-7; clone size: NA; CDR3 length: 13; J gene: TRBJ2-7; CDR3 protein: CASSYSGVREQYF; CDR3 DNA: TGTGCCAGCAGTTACTCGGGGGTACGCGAGCAGTACTTC
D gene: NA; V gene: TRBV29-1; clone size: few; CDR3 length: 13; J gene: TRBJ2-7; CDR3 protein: CSVVWYSTYEQYF; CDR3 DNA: TGCAGCGTTGTTTGGTACTCTACCTACGAGCAGTACTTC
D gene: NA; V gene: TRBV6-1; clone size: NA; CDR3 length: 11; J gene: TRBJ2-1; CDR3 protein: CASSEEVEQFF; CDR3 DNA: TGTGCCAGCAGTGAAGAGGTCGAGCAGTTCTTC
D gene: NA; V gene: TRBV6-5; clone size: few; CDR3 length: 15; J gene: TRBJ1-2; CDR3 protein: CASSYFNRVSYGYTF; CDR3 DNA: TGTGCCAGCAGTTACTTCAACAGGGTTTCGTATGGCTACACCTTC
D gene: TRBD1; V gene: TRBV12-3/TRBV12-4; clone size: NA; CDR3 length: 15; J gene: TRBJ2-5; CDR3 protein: CASSYGQERQETQYF; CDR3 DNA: TGTGCCAGCAGCTACGGACAGGAGAGGCAAGAGACCCAGTACTTC
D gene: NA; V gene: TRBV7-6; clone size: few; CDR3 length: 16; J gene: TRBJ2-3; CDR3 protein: CASSLAHGTHTDTQYF; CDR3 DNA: TGTGCCAGCAGCTTAGCCCATGGGACCCACACAGATACGCAGTATTTT
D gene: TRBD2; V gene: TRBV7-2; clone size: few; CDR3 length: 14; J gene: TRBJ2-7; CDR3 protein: CASTHGGSLGEQYF; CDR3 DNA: TGTGCCAGCACCCACGGCGGGAGTCTCGGCGAGCAGTACTTC
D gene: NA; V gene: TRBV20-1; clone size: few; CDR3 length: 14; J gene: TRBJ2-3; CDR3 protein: CSATFDGFPDTQYF; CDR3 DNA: TGCAGTGCTACCTTTGATGGGTTTCCAGATACGCAGTATTTT
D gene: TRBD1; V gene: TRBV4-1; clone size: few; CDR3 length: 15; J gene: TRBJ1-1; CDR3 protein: CASSQETGANTEAFF; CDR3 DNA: TGCGCCAGCAGCCAGGAGACAGGGGCGAACACTGAAGCTTTCTTT
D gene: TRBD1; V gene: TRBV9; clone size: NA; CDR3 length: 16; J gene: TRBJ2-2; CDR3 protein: CASSVDLTGDTGELFF; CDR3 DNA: TGTGCCAGCAGCGTAGATCTGACAGGGGACACCGGGGAGCTGTTTTTT
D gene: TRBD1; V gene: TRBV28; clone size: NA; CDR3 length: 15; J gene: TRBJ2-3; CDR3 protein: CASSLGTGGIDTQYF; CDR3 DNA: TGTGCCAGCAGTTTAGGGACAGGGGGCATCGATACGCAGTATTTT
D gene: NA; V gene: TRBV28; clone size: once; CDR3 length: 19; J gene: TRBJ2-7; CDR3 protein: CASSFSRALGGPTSYEQYF; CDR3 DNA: TGTGCCAGCAGTTTTAGCCGGGCCCTCGGCGGACCAACCAGCTACGAGCAGTACTTC
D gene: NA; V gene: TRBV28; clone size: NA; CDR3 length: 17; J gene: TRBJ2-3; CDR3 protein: CASSPRRGTPFTDTQYF; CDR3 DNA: TGTGCCAGCAGTCCGCGCCGAGGGACACCCTTCACAGATACGCAGTATTTT
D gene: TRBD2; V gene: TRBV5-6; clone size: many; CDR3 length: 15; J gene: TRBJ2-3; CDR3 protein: CASSSGMRETDTQYF; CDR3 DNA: TGTGCCAGCAGCTCCGGTATGCGGGAGACAGATACGCAGTATTTT
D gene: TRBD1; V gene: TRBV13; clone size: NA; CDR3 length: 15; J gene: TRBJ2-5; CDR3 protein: CASSLRTGRQETQYF; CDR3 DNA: TGTGCCAGCAGCCTCAGGACAGGACGCCAAGAGACCCAGTACTTC
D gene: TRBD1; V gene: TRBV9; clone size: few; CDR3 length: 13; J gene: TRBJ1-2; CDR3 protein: CASSGQGFYGYTF; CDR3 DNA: TGTGCCAGCAGCGGACAGGGCTTCTATGGCTACACCTTC
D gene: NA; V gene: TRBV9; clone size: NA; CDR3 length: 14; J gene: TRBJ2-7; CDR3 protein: CASSGTGHGYEQYF; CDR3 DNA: TGTGCCAGCAGCGGTACGGGACACGGCTACGAGCAGTACTTC
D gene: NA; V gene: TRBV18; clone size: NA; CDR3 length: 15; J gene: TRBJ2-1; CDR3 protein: CASYAGGPSYNEQFF; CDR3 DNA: TGTGCCAGCTACGCCGGCGGTCCCTCCTACAATGAGCAGTTCTTC
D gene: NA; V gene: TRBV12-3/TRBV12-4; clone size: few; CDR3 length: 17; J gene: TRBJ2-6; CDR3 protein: CASTHWGTSSGANVLTF; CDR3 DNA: TGTGCCAGCACCCACTGGGGGACCAGCTCTGGGGCCAACGTCCTGACTTTC
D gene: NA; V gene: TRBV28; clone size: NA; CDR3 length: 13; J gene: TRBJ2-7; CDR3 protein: CASSLFSAYEQYF; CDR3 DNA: TGTGCCAGCAGTTTGTTCTCGGCCTACGAGCAGTACTTC
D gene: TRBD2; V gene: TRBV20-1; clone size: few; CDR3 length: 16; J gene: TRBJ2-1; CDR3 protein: CSARDFRGSSYNEQFF; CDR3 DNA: TGCAGTGCTAGAGATTTTCGCGGGAGTTCCTACAATGAGCAGTTCTTC
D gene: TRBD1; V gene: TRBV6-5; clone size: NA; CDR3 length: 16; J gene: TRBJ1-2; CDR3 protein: CASRPPGQGVQYGYTF; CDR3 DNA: TGTGCCAGCAGACCTCCCGGACAGGGCGTACAGTATGGCTACACCTTC
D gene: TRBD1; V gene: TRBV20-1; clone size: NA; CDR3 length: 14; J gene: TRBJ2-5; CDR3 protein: CSASGDRESGEQYF; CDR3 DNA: TGCAGTGCTAGCGGGGACAGGGAGTCGGGAGAGCAGTACTTC
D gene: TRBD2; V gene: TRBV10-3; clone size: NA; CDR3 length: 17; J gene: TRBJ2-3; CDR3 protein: CAQGGLAGGIRADTQYF; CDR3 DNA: TGTGCCCAGGGGGGACTAGCGGGAGGGATTCGCGCAGATACGCAGTATTTT
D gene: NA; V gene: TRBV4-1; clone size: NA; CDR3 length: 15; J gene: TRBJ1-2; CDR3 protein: CASSATTTENYGYTF; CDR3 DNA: TGCGCCAGCAGCGCCACTACGACGGAGAACTATGGCTACACCTTC
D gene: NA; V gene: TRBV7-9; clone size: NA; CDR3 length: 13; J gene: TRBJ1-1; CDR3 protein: CAGSLEGGREAFF; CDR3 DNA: TGTGCCGGCAGCTTAGAGGGGGGACGGGAAGCTTTCTTT
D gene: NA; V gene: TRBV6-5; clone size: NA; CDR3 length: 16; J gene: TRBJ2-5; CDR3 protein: CASSHRTSRETETQYF; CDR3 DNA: TGTGCCAGCAGTCACAGGACTTCTCGGGAGACGGAGACCCAGTACTTC
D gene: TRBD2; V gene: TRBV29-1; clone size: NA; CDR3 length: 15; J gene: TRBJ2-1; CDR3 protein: CSVDSLAGGPYSEFF; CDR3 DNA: TGCAGCGTTGACTCCCTAGCGGGAGGGCCGTATAGTGAGTTCTTC
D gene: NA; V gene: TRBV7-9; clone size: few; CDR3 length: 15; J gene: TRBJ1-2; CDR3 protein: CASSLLTSEDYGYTF; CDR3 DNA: TGTGCCAGCAGCTTACTCACATCAGAAGACTATGGCTACACCTTC
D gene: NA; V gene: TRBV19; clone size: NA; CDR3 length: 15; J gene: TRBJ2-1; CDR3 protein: CASSGQTSSYNEQFF; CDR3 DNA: TGTGCCAGTTCTGGGCAGACGAGCTCCTACAATGAGCAGTTCTTC
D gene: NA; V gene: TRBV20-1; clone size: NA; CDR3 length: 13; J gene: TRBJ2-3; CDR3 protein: CSALYIRADTQYF; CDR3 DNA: TGCAGTGCCCTCTATATTCGGGCAGATACGCAGTATTTT
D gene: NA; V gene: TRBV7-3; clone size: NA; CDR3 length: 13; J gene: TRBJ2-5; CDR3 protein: CASGLLGGGAQYF; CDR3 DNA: TGTGCCAGCGGCCTCCTTGGCGGTGGGGCCCAGTACTTC
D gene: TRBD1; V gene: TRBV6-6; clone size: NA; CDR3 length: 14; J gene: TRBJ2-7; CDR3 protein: CASSSNYRGDEQYF; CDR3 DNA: TGTGCCAGCAGCTCCAACTACAGGGGTGACGAGCAGTACTTC
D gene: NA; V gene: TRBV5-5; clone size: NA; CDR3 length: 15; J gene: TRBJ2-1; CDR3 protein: CASSQRDNSYNEQFF; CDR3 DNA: TGTGCCAGCAGCCAACGGGACAACTCCTACAATGAGCAGTTCTTC
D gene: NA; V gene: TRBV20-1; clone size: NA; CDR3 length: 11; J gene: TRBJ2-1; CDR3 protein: CSARSGGEQFF; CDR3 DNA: TGCAGTGCTAGATCCGGAGGGGAGCAGTTCTTC
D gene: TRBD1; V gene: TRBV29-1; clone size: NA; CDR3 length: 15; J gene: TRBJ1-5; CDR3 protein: CSVGYPGTGNQPQHF; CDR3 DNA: TGCAGCGTGGGGTACCCGGGGACAGGCAATCAGCCCCAGCATTTT
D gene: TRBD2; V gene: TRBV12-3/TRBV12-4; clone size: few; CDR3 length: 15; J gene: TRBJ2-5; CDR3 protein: CASTNTGGRSETQYF; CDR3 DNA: TGTGCCAGCACCAACACGGGCGGGAGGAGCGAGACCCAGTACTTC
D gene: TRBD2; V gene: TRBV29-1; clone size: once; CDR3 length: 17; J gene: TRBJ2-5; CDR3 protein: CSVEGRLAGVPQETQYF; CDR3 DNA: TGCAGCGTTGAAGGTCGGCTAGCGGGGGTTCCGCAAGAGACCCAGTACTTC
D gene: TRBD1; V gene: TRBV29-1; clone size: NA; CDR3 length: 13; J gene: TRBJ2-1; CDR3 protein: CSVMGDSTNEQFF; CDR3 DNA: TGCAGCGTCATGGGGGACAGTACCAATGAGCAGTTCTTC
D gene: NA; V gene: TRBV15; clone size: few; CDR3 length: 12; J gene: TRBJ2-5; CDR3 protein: CATFGGQETQYF; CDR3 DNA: TGTGCCACCTTCGGGGGTCAAGAGACCCAGTACTTC
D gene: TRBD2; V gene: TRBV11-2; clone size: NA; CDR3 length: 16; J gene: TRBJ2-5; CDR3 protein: CASSRTAGVSQETQYF; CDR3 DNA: TGTGCCAGCAGTCGAACGGCGGGAGTCTCGCAAGAGACCCAGTACTTC
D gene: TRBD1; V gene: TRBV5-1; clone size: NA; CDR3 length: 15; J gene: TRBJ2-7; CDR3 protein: CASSLTTGGPYEQYF; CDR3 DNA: TGCGCCAGCAGCTTGACGACAGGGGGCCCCTACGAGCAGTACTTC
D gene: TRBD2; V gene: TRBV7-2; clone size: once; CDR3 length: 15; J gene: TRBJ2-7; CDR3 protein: CASSPPPSGSYEQYF; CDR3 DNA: TGTGCCAGCAGCCCGCCGCCTAGCGGGTCCTACGAGCAGTACTTC
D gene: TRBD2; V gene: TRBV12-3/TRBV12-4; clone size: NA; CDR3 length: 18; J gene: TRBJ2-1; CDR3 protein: CASSYIGTSGGFYNEQFF; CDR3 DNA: TGTGCCAGCAGTTATATTGGGACTAGCGGGGGGTTCTACAATGAGCAGTTCTTC
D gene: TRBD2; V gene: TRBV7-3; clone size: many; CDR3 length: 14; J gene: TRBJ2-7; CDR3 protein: CASRLAGGFYEQYF; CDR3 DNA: TGTGCCAGCAGACTAGCGGGAGGGTTCTACGAGCAGTACTTC
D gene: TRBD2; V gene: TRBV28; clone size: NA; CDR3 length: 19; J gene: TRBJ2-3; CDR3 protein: CASSLSGTSGIMGTDTQYF; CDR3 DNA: TGTGCCAGCAGCTTATCGGGGACTAGCGGGATAATGGGCACAGATACGCAGTATTTT
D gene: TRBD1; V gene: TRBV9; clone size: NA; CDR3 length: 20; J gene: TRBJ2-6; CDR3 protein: CASSARTGTGDFFGANVLTF; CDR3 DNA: TGTGCCAGCAGCGCTCGCACCGGGACAGGGGACTTCTTTGGGGCCAACGTCCTGACTTTC
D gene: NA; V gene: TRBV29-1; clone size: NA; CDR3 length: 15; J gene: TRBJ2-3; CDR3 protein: CSVEGLGTSTDTQYF; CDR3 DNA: TGCAGCGTTGAAGGGCTCGGGACTAGCACAGATACGCAGTATTTT
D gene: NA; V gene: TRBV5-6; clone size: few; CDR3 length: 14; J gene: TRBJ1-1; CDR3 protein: CASSLPGENTEAFF; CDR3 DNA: TGTGCCAGCAGCTTGCCGGGGGAGAACACTGAAGCTTTCTTT
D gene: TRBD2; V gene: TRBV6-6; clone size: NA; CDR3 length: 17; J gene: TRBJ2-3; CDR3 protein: CASSYGVTSGRTDTQYF; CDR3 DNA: TGTGCCAGCAGTTATGGCGTGACTAGCGGGCGCACAGATACGCAGTATTTT
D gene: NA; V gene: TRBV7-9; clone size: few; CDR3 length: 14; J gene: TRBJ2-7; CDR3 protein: CASSPKLEGYEQYF; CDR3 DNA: TGTGCCAGCAGCCCCAAACTAGAAGGCTACGAGCAGTACTTC
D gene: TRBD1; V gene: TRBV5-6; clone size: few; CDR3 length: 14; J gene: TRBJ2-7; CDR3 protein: CASSPPGQVYEQYF; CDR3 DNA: TGTGCCAGCAGTCCCCCGGGACAGGTCTACGAGCAGTACTTC
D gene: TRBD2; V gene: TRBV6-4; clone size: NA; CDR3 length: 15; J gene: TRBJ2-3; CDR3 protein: CASSPLAGNTDTQYF; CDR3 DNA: TGTGCCAGCAGTCCTCTAGCGGGCAACACAGATACGCAGTATTTT
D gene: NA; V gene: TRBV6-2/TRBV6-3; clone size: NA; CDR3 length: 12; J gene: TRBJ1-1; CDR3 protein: CASSPGLSVAFF; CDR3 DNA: TGTGCCAGCAGTCCGGGACTGAGTGTGGCTTTCTTT
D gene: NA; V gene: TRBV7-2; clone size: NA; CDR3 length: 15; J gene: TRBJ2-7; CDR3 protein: CASSYMPGTTYEQYF; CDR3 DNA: TGTGCCAGCAGCTACATGCCGGGTACCACCTACGAGCAGTACTTC
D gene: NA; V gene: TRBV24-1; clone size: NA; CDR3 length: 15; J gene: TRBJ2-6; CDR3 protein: CATSDPRTGANVLTF; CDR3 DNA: TGTGCCACCAGTGACCCAAGGACTGGGGCCAACGTCCTGACTTTC
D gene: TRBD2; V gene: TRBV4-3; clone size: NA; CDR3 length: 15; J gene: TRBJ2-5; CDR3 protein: CASSLAREMRETQYF; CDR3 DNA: TGCGCCAGCAGCCTAGCGCGGGAGATGAGGGAGACCCAGTACTTC
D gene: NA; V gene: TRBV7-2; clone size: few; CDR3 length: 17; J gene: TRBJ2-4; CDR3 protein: CASSPSSGAGAKNIQYF; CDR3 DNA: TGTGCCAGCAGCCCTAGCAGCGGAGCGGGAGCCAAAAACATTCAGTACTTC
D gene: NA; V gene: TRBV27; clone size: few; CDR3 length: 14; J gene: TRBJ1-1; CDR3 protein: CASSRGGGRDEAFF; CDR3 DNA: TGTGCCAGCAGTCGGGGCGGGGGGCGGGATGAAGCTTTCTTT